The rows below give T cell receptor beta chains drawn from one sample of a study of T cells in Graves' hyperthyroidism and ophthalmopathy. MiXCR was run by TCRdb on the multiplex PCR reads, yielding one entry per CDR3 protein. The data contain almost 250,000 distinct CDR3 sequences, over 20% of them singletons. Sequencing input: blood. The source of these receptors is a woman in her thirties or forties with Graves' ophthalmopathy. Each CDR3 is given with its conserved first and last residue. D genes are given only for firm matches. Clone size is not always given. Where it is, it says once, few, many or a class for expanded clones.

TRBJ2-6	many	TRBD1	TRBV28	TGTGCCAGCAGTTCTGGACAGGGGGTTGCTGGGGCCAACGTCCTGACTTTC	CASSSGQGVAGANVLTF
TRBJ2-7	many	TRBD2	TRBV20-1	TGCAGTGCTAGGGTCAGCGGGAGGGCCGCCTACGAGCAGTACTTC	CSARVSGRAAYEQYF
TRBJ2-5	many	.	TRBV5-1	TGCGCCAGCAGCTTGGCCGTACCCCCGACGGAGACCCAGTACTTC	CASSLAVPPTETQYF
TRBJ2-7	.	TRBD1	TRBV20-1	TGCAGTGCTAGCGGACAGGGAAAGCTGAGGTACGAGCAGTACTTC	CSASGQGKLRYEQYF
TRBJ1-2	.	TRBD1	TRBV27	TGTGCCAGCAGTTTATCGGGACAGGGAAAAAACGGCTACACCTTC	CASSLSGQGKNGYTF
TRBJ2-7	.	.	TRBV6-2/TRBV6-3	TGTGCCAGCAGGATCAGGGGTAGCGGGTACTACCTCAATTACGAGCAGTACTTC	CASRIRGSGYYLNYEQYF
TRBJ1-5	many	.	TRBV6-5	TGTGCCAGCAGTAACGGCCAGCCCCAGCATTTT	CASSNGQPQHF
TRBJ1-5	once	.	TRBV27	TGTGCCAGCAGGCGACAGTATAGCAATCAGCCCCAGCATTTT	CASRRQYSNQPQHF
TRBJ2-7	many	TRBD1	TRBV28	TGTGCCAGCAGTTGGGGGACAGGGGGCTACGAGCAGTACTTC	CASSWGTGGYEQYF
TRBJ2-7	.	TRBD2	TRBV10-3	TGTGCCATCAGTGACGGGACTAGCGGGAGGGGAAGATACGAGCAGTACTTC	CAISDGTSGRGRYEQYF
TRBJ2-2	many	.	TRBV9	TGTGCCAGCAGCGTGGGGAACGCGAACACCGGGGAGCTGTTTTTT	CASSVGNANTGELFF
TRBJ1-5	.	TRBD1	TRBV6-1	TGTGCCAGCAGTGGCGACAGGGGGCCGGGTCAGCCCCAGCATTTT	CASSGDRGPGQPQHF
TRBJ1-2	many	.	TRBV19	TGTGCCAGTACTCAAAACCGCGCCGGTAACTATGGCTACACCTTC	CASTQNRAGNYGYTF
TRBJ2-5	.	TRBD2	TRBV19	TGTGCCAGTAGTTCCGGACTAGCGGGAGTGGAGACCCAGTACTTC	CASSSGLAGVETQYF
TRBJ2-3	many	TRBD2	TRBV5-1	TGCGCCACTGCCTTTAGCGGGAGTTCTGGCACAGATACGCAGTATTTT	CATAFSGSSGTDTQYF
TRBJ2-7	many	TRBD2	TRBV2	TGTGCCAGCAGTGGGCTAGCGGGAGTTGAGGTGTACGAGCAGTACTTC	CASSGLAGVEVYEQYF
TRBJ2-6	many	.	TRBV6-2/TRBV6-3	TGTGCCAGCAGTCTACTCTACGGTCCAGGGGCTTGGTCAGGGGCCAACGTCCTGACTTTC	CASSLLYGPGAWSGANVLTF
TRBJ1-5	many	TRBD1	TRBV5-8	TGTGCCAGCAGCGGAGGGACAGGGACGGTTCAGCCCCAGCATTTT	CASSGGTGTVQPQHF
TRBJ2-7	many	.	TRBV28	TGTGCCAGCAGGACAAACAGGAGACCCTACGAGCAGTACTTC	CASRTNRRPYEQYF
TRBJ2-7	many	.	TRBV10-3	TGTGCCATCACCGGGGACTTGAGCTCCTACGAGCAGTACTTC	CAITGDLSSYEQYF
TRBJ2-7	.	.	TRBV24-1	TGTGCCACCAGTGACAGCTACTCCTACGAGCAGTACTTC	CATSDSYSYEQYF
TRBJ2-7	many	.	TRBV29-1	TGCAGCGTTGAAGTAGCTTACGAGCAGTACTTC	CSVEVAYEQYF